The entry that follows covers one TCR beta chain sequence. Antigen unknown. This entry is derived from a study of T cell responses to AZD1222 COVID-19 vaccine. General study results and limits: Unmutated variant regions are reportedly the target of nearly half of TCRs that are spike-specific. Researchers took repertoire samples only after the peak T cell response had come. Among the donors, most were white British and more were female, and clonal diversity was possibly underestimated. Two AZD1222 administrations were followed by greater Spike-specific TCR breadth and depth.

The CDR3 length is 18 residues. Trimming cost V 2 bases and J 7 bases, with 27 bases left between them. CDR1 SGHTA and CDR2 FQGNSA come from the germline V gene. The assay was immunoSEQ multiplex PCR, and TCRdb's table has in-frame clones only and misses some. In the table there are approximately 190,000 clones, around 87% of which are singletons. The TCR was taken from an adult in good health. The J gene is TRBJ2-7, the V gene TRBV7-2; TRBD2 might be the D (5 bases). Specimen: peripheral blood, collected on day 0 of MenACWY control vaccination. The CDR3: CASSLIVGRRDAGGEQYF. The CDR3 nucleotides read TGTGCCAGCAGCTTAATCGTAGGACGTCGCGACGCAGGAGGTGAGCAGTACTTC.